A selection of T cell receptor beta chains follows, all from one sample in a study of T-cell reconstitution after alpha-beta-depleted transplantation in children. A single record per CDR3 protein comes from TCRdb applying MiXCR to the PCR reads. The sample contains 490,000 or so distinct CDR3 sequences, about 10% of which appear only once. Here the sequenced sample was PBMCs, taken before TCRalphabeta/CD19-depleted stem cell transplant. The receptors were sampled from a child under 10 years old with inherited bone marrow failure, due to receive a stem cell transplant. Both conserved end residues are part of each CDR3. D genes are given only for firm matches. The size of a clone is reported for some rows only, either as once, few or many, or as a class for expanded clones.

cdr3_aa	cdr3_nt	d_call	j_call	clone_size	v_call	cdr3_length
CASSHGTGNTGELFF	TGTGCCAGCAGCCACGGGACAGGGAACACCGGGGAGCTGTTTTTT	TRBD1	TRBJ2-2	.	TRBV4-2	15
CASSLAGGGETQYF	TGTGCCAGCAGTTTGGCGGGAGGGGGGGAGACCCAGTACTTC	TRBD2	TRBJ2-5	many	TRBV5-1	14
CASSLESFGNEQFF	TGTGCCAGCAGCTTAGAGTCGTTTGGTAATGAGCAGTTCTTC	.	TRBJ2-1	.	TRBV7-2	14
CASSPGTGSPNFYEQYF	TGTGCCAGCTCACCAGGGACAGGGTCCCCCAACTTCTACGAGCAGTACTTC	TRBD1	TRBJ2-7	many	TRBV18	17
CASSQTLAGEAYEQYF	TGCGCCAGCAGCCAAACACTAGCGGGAGAGGCCTACGAGCAGTACTTC	TRBD2	TRBJ2-7	many	TRBV4-3	16
CASSPRVLAGPYYNEQFF	TGTGCCAGCAGCCCACGAGTGCTAGCGGGCCCCTACTACAATGAGCAGTTCTTC	TRBD2	TRBJ2-1	few	TRBV11-2	18
CSARDAGRADTQYF	TGCAGTGCTAGAGATGCCGGGAGGGCAGATACGCAGTATTTT	TRBD2	TRBJ2-3	.	TRBV20-1	14
CASSSGGSGALNEQFF	TGTGCCAGCAGCTCCGGGGGATCAGGGGCACTCAATGAGCAGTTCTTC	.	TRBJ2-1	few	TRBV6-1	16
CASSKVEGPHYGYTF	TGTGCCAGCAGTAAGGTCGAGGGGCCCCACTATGGCTACACCTTC	.	TRBJ1-2	.	TRBV25-1	15
CASSLRLAGPTDTQYF	TGTGCCAGCAGCTTACGGCTAGCGGGGCCCACAGATACGCAGTATTTT	TRBD2	TRBJ2-3	many	TRBV7-6	16
CASSWGPGTDTQYF	TGTGCCAGCAGCTGGGGTCCGGGCACAGATACGCAGTATTTT	.	TRBJ2-3	many	TRBV7-8	14
CASSYSKLAGLSSSYNEQFF	TGTGCCAGCAGTTACTCGAAACTAGCGGGCCTTTCGAGCTCCTACAATGAGCAGTTCTTC	TRBD2	TRBJ2-1	few	TRBV6-2/TRBV6-3	20
CASSLIASQETQYF	TGTGCCAGCAGCTTGATAGCGAGCCAAGAGACCCAGTACTTC	.	TRBJ2-5	.	TRBV11-2	14
CASSPKGAVGYTF	TGTGCCAGCAGTCCAAAGGGGGCCGTTGGCTACACCTTC	TRBD1	TRBJ1-2	many	TRBV6-2/TRBV6-3	13
CASTLAGSSYNEQFF	TGTGCCAGCACTTTAGCGGGAAGCTCCTACAATGAGCAGTTCTTC	TRBD2	TRBJ2-1	many	TRBV5-5	15
CASSLVMRPHTGELFF	TGTGCCAGCAGCTTGGTTATGCGCCCCCACACCGGGGAGCTGTTTTTT	.	TRBJ2-2	few	TRBV11-3	16
CASSLSGGNSPLHF	TGTGCCAGCAGTTTATCAGGGGGGAATTCACCCCTCCACTTT	TRBD1	TRBJ1-6	many	TRBV12-3/TRBV12-4	14
CSVGQETQYF	TGCAGCGTTGGACAAGAGACCCAGTACTTC	.	TRBJ2-5	many	TRBV29-1	10
CASSPLARITPTTNEKLFF	TGCGCCAGCAGCCCCCTAGCCAGGATTACACCAACAACTAATGAAAAACTGTTTTTT	.	TRBJ1-4	many	TRBV4-1	19
CASSFRLANEQFF	TGTGCCAGCAGTTTTCGACTAGCCAATGAGCAGTTCTTC	TRBD2	TRBJ2-1	.	TRBV28	13
CSVRDRVNYGYTF	TGCAGCGTTAGGGACAGGGTCAACTATGGCTACACCTTC	TRBD1	TRBJ1-2	many	TRBV29-1	13
CATSTSPGSGQFF	TGTGCCACCAGCACCAGCCCGGGCTCGGGGCAGTTCTTC	.	TRBJ2-1	many	TRBV15	13
CAWSVGRGHTSSYEQYF	TGTGCCTGGAGTGTTGGCAGGGGCCATACGAGCTCCTACGAGCAGTACTTC	.	TRBJ2-7	.	TRBV30	17
CSARTGNTGELFF	TGCAGTGCCAGGACAGGGAACACCGGGGAGCTGTTTTTT	TRBD1	TRBJ2-2	.	TRBV20-1	13
CASSLTLGNTIYF	TGTGCCAGCAGTTTAACTCTCGGAAACACCATATATTTT	.	TRBJ1-3	many	TRBV28	13
CASSQDLWTYEQYF	TGCGCCAGCAGCCAAGATCTTTGGACCTACGAGCAGTACTTC	.	TRBJ2-7	many	TRBV4-3	14
CASSQGLGTGNTIYF	TGTGCCAGCAGCCAAGGATTGGGGACTGGAAACACCATATATTTT	.	TRBJ1-3	many	TRBV3-1	15
CASSYPHTGVSSYNEQFF	TGTGCCAGCAGTTACCCCCACACGGGCGTAAGCTCCTACAATGAGCAGTTCTTC	.	TRBJ2-1	many	TRBV28	18
CASGGWGRQPQHF	TGTGCCAGCGGGGGGTGGGGGAGGCAGCCCCAGCATTTT	.	TRBJ1-5	many	TRBV27	13
CASTEGQANYEQYF	TGCGCCAGCACCGAAGGACAGGCAAACTACGAGCAGTACTTC	TRBD1	TRBJ2-7	many	TRBV5-1	14
CATSAPVEETQYF	TGTGCCACCAGTGCCCCGGTGGAAGAGACCCAGTACTTC	.	TRBJ2-5	once	TRBV24-1	13
CSASLGSSGEQYF	TGCAGTGCTAGTCTCGGGAGTTCAGGCGAGCAGTACTTC	.	TRBJ2-7	many	TRBV20-1	13
CASSPGTGAQRESYEQYF	TGTGCCAGCTCACCGGGGACAGGGGCCCAGCGGGAGTCCTACGAGCAGTACTTC	TRBD1	TRBJ2-7	few	TRBV18	18
CASSLRGQPQTQYF	TGTGCCAGCAGCTTGAGGGGACAGCCCCAGACCCAGTACTTC	TRBD1	TRBJ2-5	many	TRBV7-9	14
CASVLGLAGLLGPNEQFF	TGTGCCAGCGTCCTCGGGCTAGCGGGACTGTTGGGTCCGAATGAGCAGTTCTTC	TRBD2	TRBJ2-1	few	TRBV6-5	18
CASSIQRRWTNVLTF	TGTGCCAGTAGTATACAGAGGCGGTGGACCAACGTCCTGACTTTC	.	TRBJ2-6	.	TRBV19	15